One and the same sample provided the 3 T cell receptor beta chains below, sequenced in a study of blood T cells in healthy people across ages. A second roughly 7 to 12 cycle PCR used barcoded and J-beta primers. TCRdb redid the calling of the 5' RACE reads with MiXCR, one entry per CDR3 protein. In the table there are some 880,000 distinct CDR3 sequences, under 40% of which are singletons. Sequencing was carried out using blood. The receptors originated from a man aged 18 to 35 in good health.

The chain joins TRBV12-3 or TRBV12-4 to TRBJ1-1; 8 bases fit TRBD1. The CDR3 is 15 amino acids. V shed 5 bases, J shed 6 bases, and the junction held 11 bases outside the gene matches. The CDR3: CASSPDRVRTAEAFF. DNA for the CDR3: TGTGCCAGCAGTCCGGACAGGGTACGTACCGCTGAAGCTTTCTTT.

This clonotype was picked up a small number of times. The chain couples TRBV10-3 to TRBJ1-5; TRBD1 is a possible D gene (5 bases). Trimming took 6 bases from V and 9 from J, leaving 21 bases between them. The V gene's germline CDR1 is ENHRY and CDR2 SYGVKD. The CDR3 sequence is 15 residues long. The CDR3 coding sequence is TGTGCCATCAGCGGAGCCGGGACTCCTGGGGTGCCCCAGCATTTT. It yields the protein CAISGAGTPGVPQHF.

The J gene is TRBJ2-7, the V gene TRBV20-1, with TRBD2 identical over 7 bases. The germline V gene has CDR1 DFQATT and CDR2 SNEGSKA (reference sequence). V lost 1 base and J lost 1; bases outside the gene matches: 13. The CDR3 is made up of 17 amino acids. The CDR3 is CSARGGVLAGDSYEQYF. In nucleotides, the CDR3 is TGCAGTGCTAGAGGAGGGGTCTTGGCGGGGGATTCCTACGAGCAGTACTTC.